This T cell receptor (beta chain) was recorded in a study of blood T cell repertoires in COVID-19. The protocol was immunoSEQ multiplex PCR, while the TCRdb copy is restricted to in-frame clones and leaves out a portion. Of around 450,000 clones detected, about 90% appear once; the ten largest clones hold about 0.63%. The V and J ends lost 0 bases and 2 bases respectively, with 17 bases between them. The CDR3 length is 17 residues. CDR1 and CDR2 from the germline V gene are SGDLS and YYNGEE. The V and J genes are TRBV9 and TRBJ1-1; the D gene is possibly TRBD1 (5 bases). The sequence was obtained from a man younger than 35 who had recovered from COVID-19. The sequenced sample consisted of PBMCs or T cells enriched from blood (not recorded which). DNA for the CDR3: TGTGCCAGCAGCGTAGGTCCAGGGTCATACCTAAACACTGAAGCTTTCTTT. It specifies CASSVGPGSYLNTEAFF.